This T cell receptor beta chain was obtained from a study of blood T cell repertoires in COVID-19. Study details: Some COVID-19 samples were acute and others convalescent; all came from the United States, Italy and Spain. The cDNA or gDNA used as material had been derived from T cells, B-cell-depleted T cells, or PBMCs.

This CDR3 is built from 13 residues. Deletions cut 2 bases from V and 3 bases from J, with 7 bases between. Germline lookup yields CDR1 MNHEY and CDR2 SMNVEV (reference sequence). How the authors handled the data: Reference gene primers were amplified, and this amplification served to estimate nucleated cell counts. Sequenced by immunoSEQ multiplex PCR; TCRdb stores in-frame clones only, minus some. The V and J calls and clone size were taken over from that table, and D and trimming were inferred from the DNA. The repertoire includes about 160,000 clones, roughly 78% of them detected once, and around 8.1% sits in the top ten.

Sequencing was performed on peripheral blood. The clonotype originates from a woman aged 60-75 years with COVID-19, enrolled during active disease. The V call is TRBV27, the J call TRBJ1-2; D is unresolved. In DNA form, the CDR3 reads TGTGCCAGCAGTTTAGGGCAGTACTATGGCTACACCTTC. Translated, it gives CASSLGQYYGYTF.